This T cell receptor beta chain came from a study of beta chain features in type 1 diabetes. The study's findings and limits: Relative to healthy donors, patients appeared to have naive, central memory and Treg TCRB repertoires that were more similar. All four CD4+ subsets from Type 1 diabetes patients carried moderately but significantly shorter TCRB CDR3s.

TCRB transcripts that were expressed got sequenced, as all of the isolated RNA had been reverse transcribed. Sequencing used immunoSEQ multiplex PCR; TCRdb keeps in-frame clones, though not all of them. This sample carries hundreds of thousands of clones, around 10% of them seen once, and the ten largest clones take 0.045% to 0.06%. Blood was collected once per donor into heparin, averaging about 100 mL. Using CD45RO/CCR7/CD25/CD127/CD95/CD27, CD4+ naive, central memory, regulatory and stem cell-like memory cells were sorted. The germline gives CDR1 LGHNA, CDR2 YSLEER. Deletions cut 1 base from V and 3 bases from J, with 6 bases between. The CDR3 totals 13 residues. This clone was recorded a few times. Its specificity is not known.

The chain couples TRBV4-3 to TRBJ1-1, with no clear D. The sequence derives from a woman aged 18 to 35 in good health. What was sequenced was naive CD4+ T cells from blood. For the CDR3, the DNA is TGCGCCAGCAGCCAAGGGGTGTACACTGAAGCTTTCTTT. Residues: CASSQGVYTEAFF.